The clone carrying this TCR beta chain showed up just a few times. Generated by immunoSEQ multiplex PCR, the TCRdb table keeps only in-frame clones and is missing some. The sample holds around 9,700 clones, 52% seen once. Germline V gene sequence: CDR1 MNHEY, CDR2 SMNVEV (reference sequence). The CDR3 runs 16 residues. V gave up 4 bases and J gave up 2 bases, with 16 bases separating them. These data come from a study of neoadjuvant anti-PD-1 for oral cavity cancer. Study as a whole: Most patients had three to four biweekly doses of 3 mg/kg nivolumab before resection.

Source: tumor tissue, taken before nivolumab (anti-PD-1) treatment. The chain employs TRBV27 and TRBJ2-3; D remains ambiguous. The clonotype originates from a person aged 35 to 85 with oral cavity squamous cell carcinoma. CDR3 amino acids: CASSSYTVRDTDTQYF. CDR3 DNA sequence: TGTGCCAGCAGTTCGTACACAGTAAGAGACACAGATACGCAGTATTTT.